This is a list of T cell receptor beta chains from one sample in a study of T cells in Graves' hyperthyroidism and ophthalmopathy. TCRdb redid the calling of the multiplex PCR reads with MiXCR, one entry per CDR3 protein. Among 250,000 to 300,000 distinct CDR3 sequences, 13% to 15% were seen once, and the ten largest hold roughly 14%. Sequencing was carried out using blood. All receptors derive from a woman in her thirties or forties with Graves' hyperthyroidism that later progressed to Graves' ophthalmopathy. CDR3s include the opening cysteine and the closing phenylalanine or tryptophan.

J gene	V gene	CDR3 protein
TRBJ1-5	TRBV6-6	CASSYSRGDQPQHF
TRBJ2-1	TRBV6-2/TRBV6-3	CASSQITSGSPDSEQFF
TRBJ2-1	TRBV4-1	CASSPSGTVNEQFF
TRBJ1-1	TRBV3-1	CASSPDRRMNTEAFF
TRBJ1-4	TRBV14	CASSQDSLDPWEKLFF
TRBJ2-7	TRBV5-1	CASSYGGPTYEQYF
TRBJ2-7	TRBV28	CASSFGRAENYEQYF
TRBJ1-6	TRBV7-9	CASSLEQKNSPLHF
TRBJ2-7	TRBV7-2	CASSARDRMARNEQYF
TRBJ2-7	TRBV2	CASKRTILYEQYF
TRBJ1-2	TRBV6-1	CASSKGGQGERYGYTF
TRBJ2-2	TRBV7-9	CASSWDSGSWNTGELFF
TRBJ2-6	TRBV20-1	CSARGRVVANVLTF
TRBJ1-2	TRBV4-2	CASSQKLRDTFLANYGYTF
TRBJ1-1	TRBV6-1	CASREGQGNTEAFF
TRBJ2-7	TRBV29-1	CSVITGRYEQYF
TRBJ2-3	TRBV28	CASSLRNTQYF
TRBJ1-6	TRBV12-3/TRBV12-4	CASSFGVTPSSYNSPLHF
TRBJ2-7	TRBV11-1	CASSLIFYEQYF
TRBJ2-3	TRBV20-1	CSGVAGTGDTQYF